There are a few counts of the clone carrying this T cell receptor beta chain. Its antigen is as yet unknown. The data derive from a study of T cells in Graves' hyperthyroidism and ophthalmopathy. Study-wide points: Blood also showed most of the thyroid clonotypes that were expanded above 0.001. For ophthalmopathy, model prediction preceded onset by a median about six months.

RNA transcripts served as the template for amplifying TCR beta CDR3 regions. An initial round of RT-PCR targeting the TCR CDR3 relied on the HTBI primer set. TCRdb re-called the multiplex PCR reads through MiXCR, storing one row per CDR3 protein. The sample lists 620,000 or so distinct CDR3 sequences, roughly 14% occurring once. Patients showing uncontrolled infection, other autoimmune disease, pregnancy or lactation were ineligible. The receptor's source is a woman in her forties or fifties with Graves' ophthalmopathy. Sequencing was performed on blood.

The CDR3: CASSLLSSGWAQETQYF. CDR3 DNA: TGTGCCAGCAGTTTATTGAGTAGCGGGTGGGCCCAAGAGACCCAGTACTTC. V gene TRBV27 combines with J gene TRBJ2-5; 7 bases fit TRBD2. Germline CDR1 MNHEY, CDR2 SMNVEV (reference sequence). Unmatched junction bases numbered 9, after V lost 1 base and J lost 1 base. CDR3 length equals 17 residues.